This TCR beta chain was found in a study of blood T cell repertoires in COVID-19. The V gene lost 2 bases and the J gene lost 5 bases, with 16 bases spanning the gap. CDR3 length: 15 residues. The germline V gene has CDR1 SGHNT and CDR2 YYREEE (reference sequence). The table came from immunoSEQ multiplex PCR; TCRdb's copy has only in-frame clones and leaves some out. The top ten clones hold 3% to 5% of a sample with around 140,000 clones, around 82% of them seen once. Source material: peripheral blood. This clonotype originated in an older woman with acute or convalescent COVID-19. The genes are TRBV5-4 and TRBJ2-5, with D uncertain. DNA for the CDR3: TGTGCCAGCAGCTTTTGGTCCGGAGTGGAGGAGACCCAGTACTTC. It is translated as CASSFWSGVEETQYF. Using reference TRBV5-4 and TRBJ2-5 for the parts outside the CDR3, the full variable domain is ETGVTQSPTHLIKTRGQQVTLRCSSQSGHNTVSWYQQALGQGPQFIFQYYREEENGRGNFPPRFSGLQFPNYSSELNVNALELDDSALYLCASSFWSGVEETQYFGPGTRLLVL.